Following are 26 T cell receptor beta chains from one sample sequenced in a study of T cells expressing NK-cell markers. Reanalyzing the 5' RACE reads, TCRdb keeps one entry per CDR3 protein, without DNA. Recorded here are 350,000 to 450,000 distinct CDR3 sequences; the top ten clones represent 5.2%. Sequencing was done on a sample of blood T cells: a sorted CD56 or NKG2C T cell subset, CD4+ or CD8+ T cells, or bulk PBMC T cells (not recorded which). The source is a man aged 18-69 years in good health.

The chain is built from TRBV15 and TRBJ1-6. Germline CDR1 and CDR2: LNHNV and YYDKDF (reference sequence). The CDR3 has 16 residues. The CDR3: CATSRDRGDVYSPLHF.

V is TRBV5-1 and J is TRBJ1-3; as DNA is missing, the TRBD1 call by TCRdb cannot be tested. This CDR3 is built from 15 residues. The germline CDR1 and CDR2 sequences are SGHRS and YFSETQ. CDR3 region: CASSLLGLSGNTIYF.

The chain uses TRBV13 and TRBJ2-7; absent DNA, TCRdb's TRBD2 call cannot be checked. The CDR3 contains 16 residues. The germline V gene has CDR1 PRHDT and CDR2 FYEKMQ (reference sequence). CDR3 sequence reads: CASSFFAGTRAREQYF.

The V call is TRBV29-1, the J call TRBJ1-1; with no DNA, the TCRdb D assignment of TRBD1 cannot be verified. The CDR3 has 13 amino acids. Germline V CDR1 and CDR2: SQVTM, ANQGSEA. The CDR3 sequence: CSALRGGNTEAFF.

The rearrangement links TRBV27 to TRBJ2-2; with no DNA, the TCRdb D assignment of TRBD2 cannot be verified. Germline values: CDR1 MNHEY, CDR2 SMNVEV (reference sequence). The CDR3 length is 16 residues. The CDR3: CASSFRRGGDTGELFF.

The J gene is TRBJ2-7, the V gene TRBV18; TCRdb designates TRBD1, a call that cannot be tested without DNA. The germline V gene encodes CDR1 KGHSH and CDR2 LQKENI. The CDR3 consists of 15 residues. CDR3 region: CASSPPGQNIYEQYF. Combining the CDR3 with reference TRBV18 and TRBJ2-7 gives the whole variable domain NAGVMQNPRHLVRRRGQEARLRCSPMKGHSHVYWYRQLPEEGLKFMVYLQKENIIDESGMPKERFSAEFPKEGPSILRIQQVVRGDSAAYFCASSPPGQNIYEQYFGPGTRLTVT.

CDR3 residues: CASSLKSLADTQYF. The chain uses TRBV5-4 and TRBJ2-3. The CDR3 contains 14 residues. Germline CDR1 SGHNT, CDR2 YYREEE (reference sequence).

This rearrangement joins TRBV20-1 to TRBJ2-3; TCRdb indicates TRBD1, and absent DNA this call remains unverified. The CDR3 runs to 15 residues. Germline lookup yields CDR1 DFQATT and CDR2 SNEGSKA (reference sequence). The CDR3 loop reads CSARGRGVNTDTQYF.

The rearrangement uses TRBV12-3 or TRBV12-4 and TRBJ1-4. There are 13 residues in the CDR3. The CDR3 sequence is CASSLGRAKKLFF.

The V gene is TRBV5-1, the J gene TRBJ2-5; TCRdb's D gene call, TRBD1, goes unchecked for lack of DNA. There are 13 residues in the CDR3. Germline CDR1 reads SGHRS; CDR2 reads YFSETQ. The CDR3 reads CASSGTGKETQYF.

This chain links TRBV12-3 or TRBV12-4 with TRBJ2-2. CDR3 length: 12 residues. CDR3 loop: CASRQNTGELFF.

This chain links TRBV20-1 with TRBJ1-3; no DNA is available, so the TRBD1 call from TCRdb remains unchecked. CDR3 length equals 14 residues. The germline V gene has CDR1 DFQATT and CDR2 SNEGSKA (reference sequence). CDR3 region: CSAPYRVYGNTIYF.

This chain connects TRBV20-1 to TRBJ2-7; TCRdb reports TRBD2, a call that lacks DNA to check it against. Germline V lookup: CDR1 DFQATT, CDR2 SNEGSKA (reference sequence). CDR3 length equals 18 residues. The CDR3 here is CSATRTSGGPSYSYEQYF.

This chain connects TRBV11-2 to TRBJ2-3; the D gene TCRdb calls, TRBD2, cannot be checked with no DNA. CDR3 length equals 18 residues. Germline V gives CDR1 SGHAT, CDR2 FQNNGV. CDR3: CASSLTGLAGISTDTQYF. The full variable domain, its missing parts supplied by reference TRBV11-2 and TRBJ2-3, is EAGVAQSPRYKIIEKRQSVAFWCNPISGHATLYWYQQILGQGPKLLIQFQNNGVVDDSQLPKDRFSAERLKGVDSTLKIQPAKLEDSAVYLCASSLTGLAGISTDTQYFGPGTRLTVL.

This rearrangement joins TRBV6-1 to TRBJ2-1; with no DNA, the TCRdb D assignment of TRBD2 cannot be verified. The CDR3 covers 15 residues. In germline, CDR1 is MNHNS, CDR2 SASEGT. The CDR3 protein is CASKGTSGPYNEQFF.

This chain links TRBV6-1 with TRBJ2-7. The CDR3 runs 13 residues. Per the germline V gene, CDR1 is MNHNS and CDR2 is SASEGT. The CDR3 loop is CASRVQSSYEQYF.

The CDR3 here is CASSHKDRDADGYTF. This chain links TRBV4-1 with TRBJ1-2; TCRdb outputs TRBD1, but without DNA this stays unchecked. This CDR3 is 15 amino acids long. Looked up from germline, CDR1 is MGHRA and CDR2 is YSYEKL.

This chain connects TRBV11-2 to TRBJ2-3; TCRdb designates TRBD1, a call that cannot be tested without DNA. The germline V gene has CDR1 SGHAT and CDR2 FQNNGV. The CDR3 loop spans 15 amino acids. The CDR3: CASRNPQGGTDTQYF.

This sequence joins TRBV7-9 and TRBJ2-2; the D call from TCRdb, TRBD1, cannot be confirmed without DNA. Germline CDR1 and CDR2: SEHNR and FQNEAQ (reference sequence). The CDR3 is 16 residues long. The CDR3 here is CASSLGGGARTGELFF. The whole variable domain, filled in from reference TRBV7-9 and TRBJ2-2, reads DTGVSQNPRHKITKRGQNVTFRCDPISEHNRLYWYRQTLGQGPEFLTYFQNEAQLEKSRLLSDRFSAERPKGSFSTLEIQRTEQGDSAMYLCASSLGGGARTGELFFGEGSRLTVL.

The chain uses TRBV20-1 and TRBJ2-4. From germline, CDR1 is DFQATT and CDR2 SNEGSKA (reference sequence). The length of the CDR3 is 15 residues. This CDR3 is CSARDPSLGGNIQYF.

CDR3 residues: CSVEDWQGFYNEQFF. The chain has TRBV29-1 and TRBJ2-1. The CDR3 is 15 amino acids. Germline CDR1 and CDR2: SQVTM and ANQGSEA.

The chain links TRBV20-1 to TRBJ2-7; TCRdb indicates TRBD2, and absent DNA this call remains unverified. Germline V gene data show CDR1 as DFQATT and CDR2 as SNEGSKA (reference sequence). The CDR3 sequence is 15 residues long. The CDR3 loop is CSARDHGLVESEQYF.

The V call is TRBV5-1, the J call TRBJ2-3; TCRdb indicates TRBD1, and absent DNA this call remains unverified. Per germline, CDR1 SGHRS and CDR2 YFSETQ. This CDR3 is built from 15 residues. CDR3 sequence: CASSLQGAYGDTQYF. Drawing the rest from reference TRBV5-1 and TRBJ2-3, the complete variable domain is KAGVTQTPRYLIKTRGQQVTLSCSPISGHRSVSWYQQTPGQGLQFLFEYFSETQRNKGNFPGRFSGRQFSNSRSEMNVSTLELGDSALYLCASSLQGAYGDTQYFGPGTRLTVL.

The rearrangement links TRBV6-1 to TRBJ2-1; TCRdb gives TRBD2 as the D gene, but with no DNA this cannot be confirmed. The CDR3 is 16 residues long. Germline CDR1 MNHNS, CDR2 SASEGT. The CDR3 loop is CASSGRRSGGDNEQFF.

The chain links TRBV7-9 to TRBJ2-7; TCRdb returns TRBD1, unconfirmable since there is no DNA. In germline, CDR1 is SEHNR, CDR2 FQNEAQ (reference sequence). The CDR3 is 15 residues long. The CDR3 loop is CASSHRQGPAYEQYF.

The chain's CDR3 is CASSPTEKTQYF. The V gene is TRBV7-2, the J gene TRBJ2-5. Germline V gives CDR1 SGHTA, CDR2 FQGNSA. The CDR3 is made up of 12 amino acids.